Presented here are 2 T cell receptor beta chains from one specimen sequenced in a study of molecular identifiers for immune sequencing clone quantification. One entry per CDR3 protein, called by TCRdb with MiXCR from the PCR reads. The data contain about half a million distinct CDR3 sequences, roughly 26% of them singletons. Sequenced: naive CD8+ T cells from blood, with Jurkat cell RNA spiked in. Documented subset: FACS-sorted CD8+CD4-CCR7+CD45RA+ naive T cells. These receptors were taken from a human donor in good health. Some libraries in this study had Jurkat cell RNA spiked in.

This clonotype was seen many times. The genes are TRBV29-1 and TRBJ1-1, with D possibly TRBD1 on 5 matching bases. V lost 4 bases, J lost 3 bases, and 9 bases lay in between. This CDR3 spans 12 amino acids. The germline V gene has CDR1 SQVTM and CDR2 ANQGSEA. The chain's CDR3 is CSVVGGDTEAFF. The CDR3 bases are TGCAGCGTTGTCGGGGGTGACACTGAAGCTTTCTTT. Full variable domain (missing parts from reference TRBV29-1 and TRBJ1-1): SAVISQKPSRDICQRGTSLTIQCQVDSQVTMMFWYRQQPGQSLTLIATANQGSEATYESGFVIDKFPISRPNLTFSTLTVSNMSPEDSSIYLCSVVGGDTEAFFGQGTRLTVV.

This clonotype was counted many times. This rearrangement joins TRBV9 to TRBJ1-1; 8 bases agree with TRBD1. The V segment lost 3 bases and the J segment 3 bases; nucleotides outside the gene matches: 7. Looked up from germline, CDR1 is SGDLS and CDR2 is YYNGEE. The CDR3 length is 15 residues. CDR3 residues: CASSAGQGPYTEAFF. CDR3 DNA sequence: TGTGCCAGCAGCGCCGGACAGGGCCCCTACACTGAAGCTTTCTTT.